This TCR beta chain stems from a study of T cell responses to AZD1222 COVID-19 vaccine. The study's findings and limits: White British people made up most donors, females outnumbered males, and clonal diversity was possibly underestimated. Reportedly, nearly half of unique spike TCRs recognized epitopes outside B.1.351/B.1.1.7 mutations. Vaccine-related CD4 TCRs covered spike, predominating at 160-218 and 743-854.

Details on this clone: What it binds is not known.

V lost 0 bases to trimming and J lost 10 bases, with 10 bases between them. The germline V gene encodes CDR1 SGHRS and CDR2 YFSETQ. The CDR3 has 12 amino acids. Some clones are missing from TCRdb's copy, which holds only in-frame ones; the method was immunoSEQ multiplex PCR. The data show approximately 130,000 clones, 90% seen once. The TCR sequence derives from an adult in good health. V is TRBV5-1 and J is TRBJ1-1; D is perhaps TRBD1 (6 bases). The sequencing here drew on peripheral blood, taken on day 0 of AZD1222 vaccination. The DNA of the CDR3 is TGCGCCAGCAGCTTGGTGGGGGCTGGAGCTTTCTTT. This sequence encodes CASSLVGAGAFF.